The 26 T cell receptor beta chains below come from one sample, sequenced in a study of blood T cells in healthy people across ages. Sample-barcoded 5' priming and a J-beta primer mix drove a second PCR of roughly 6 to 12 cycles. MiXCR, applied by TCRdb to the 5' RACE reads, yields one record per CDR3 protein. The sample yields under 950,000 distinct CDR3 sequences, 22% seen once. The sequenced material came from blood. The origin of the receptors is a man between 65 and 79 years old in good health.

The chain carries TRBV4-2 and TRBJ1-1; the D gene is possibly TRBD1 (5 bases). The CDR3 runs to 13 residues. Germline V CDR1 and CDR2: LGHNA, YNFKEQ. Trimming stripped 4 bases from V and 7 bases from J, with 13 bases between. CDR3 region: CASSPTPGFEAFF. The CDR3 nucleotides read TGTGCCAGCAGCCCGACCCCAGGGTTTGAAGCTTTCTTT.

This clonotype was seen more than once but under ten times. CDR3 sequence (DNA): TGTGCCTGGAGGCCCGACAGGGGCTTAGTTGAAGCTTTCTTT. Protein sequence: CAWRPDRGLVEAFF. The V and J genes are TRBV30 and TRBJ1-1; TRBD1 matches at 8 bases. Unmatched junction bases numbered 10, after V lost 3 bases and J lost 7 bases. The CDR3 consists of 14 residues. CDR1 is GTSNPN and CDR2 is SVGIG in the germline V gene (reference sequence). The full variable domain, in which reference TRBV30 and TRBJ1-1 provide the parts outside the CDR3, is SQTIHQWPATLVQPVGSPLSLECTVEGTSNPNLYWYRQAAGRGLQLLFYSVGIGQISSEVPQNLSASRPQDRQFILSSKKLLLSDSGFYLCAWRPDRGLVEAFFGQGTRLTVV.

The chain joins TRBV7-9 to TRBJ2-2, with a possible D match to TRBD2 (6 bases). The CDR3 is made up of 16 amino acids. Germline CDR1 reads SEHNR; CDR2 reads FQNEAQ (reference sequence). The V and J ends lost 8 bases and 2 bases respectively, with 18 bases between them. CDR3 sequence reads: CASSGSGGFNTGELFF. In DNA, the CDR3 is TGTGCCAGCTCCGGCTCCGGAGGGTTCAACACCGGGGAGCTGTTTTTT.

This clonotype was counted only a few times. This chain links TRBV6-6 with TRBJ1-2; D is possibly TRBD1 (6 bases). In germline, CDR1 is MNHNY, CDR2 SVGAGI (reference sequence). V was clipped by 5 bases and J by 4 bases, with 17 bases between them. CDR3 length: 15 residues. CDR3 sequence: CASSNTVQGSYGYTF. The CDR3, as DNA: TGTGCCAGCAGTAACACCGTACAGGGAAGCTATGGCTACACCTTC.

V is TRBV20-1 and J is TRBJ2-7; TRBD1 matches 8 bases. CDR1 is DFQATT, CDR2 SNEGSKA, per germline (reference sequence). CDR3 length: 14 residues. J was trimmed by 3 bases and V by 6 bases; bases with no gene match: 10. This CDR3 is CSATAGGAIYEQYF. CDR3 in DNA: TGCAGTGCCACAGCAGGGGGCGCTATCTACGAGCAGTACTTC.

This chain links TRBV12-3 or TRBV12-4 with TRBJ1-1; weak D call: TRBD1 (5 bases). Trimming shortened V by 3 bases and J by 4 bases, and 15 bases separated the two germline ends. CDR3 length: 15 residues. CDR3 sequence: CASSFTGRGGTEAFF. CDR3 in DNA: TGTGCCAGCAGTTTCACGGGACGAGGTGGCACTGAAGCTTTCTTT.

Written as DNA, the CDR3 is TGCAGCGTTGAAGCCCCGGGACAAGCCTACAATGAGCAGTTCTTC. As protein: CSVEAPGQAYNEQFF. The chain links TRBV29-1 to TRBJ2-1; perhaps TRBD1 as D (6 bases). Germline V gene data show CDR1 as SQVTM and CDR2 as ANQGSEA. Trimming stripped 1 base from V and 2 bases from J, with 12 bases between. CDR3 length equals 15 residues.

This clonotype appeared a few times. This chain links TRBV7-9 with TRBJ2-5; D call uncertain. The better agreement between TRBJ2-1 and the DNA end casts doubt on the J call. From germline, CDR1 is SEHNR and CDR2 FQNEAQ (reference sequence). This CDR3 comprises 13 residues. The CDR3 loop reads CASSYLAVNEQFF. DNA for the CDR3: TGTGCCAGCAGCTACCTGGCCGTCAATGAGCAGTTCTTC.

The CDR3 loop is CASSQEDRGLKTDTQYF. The CDR3, as DNA: TGTGCCAGCAGCCAAGAGGACAGGGGGTTGAAAACAGATACGCAGTATTTT. This chain uses TRBV3-1 with TRBJ2-3; 10 nucleotides match TRBD1. In germline, CDR1 is LGHDT, CDR2 YNNKEL (reference sequence). V trimming: 0 bases; J trimming: 3 bases; junction bases outside the gene matches: 6. CDR3 size: 17 residues.

The CDR3, as DNA: TGCGCCAGCAGCAGGATTCCCGGGACAGTTCCCTACGAGCAGTACTTC. Translated, it gives CASSRIPGTVPYEQYF. The chain recombines TRBV5-1 with TRBJ2-7; 7 bases map to TRBD1. After removal of 4 bases from V and 2 bases from J, the junction contained 12 bases not matched to a gene. CDR3 length: 16 amino acids. Germline V gene data show CDR1 as SGHRS and CDR2 as YFSETQ.

This clonotype showed up many times. The chain's CDR3 is CASRFDWQETQYF. CDR3 DNA sequence: TGTGCCAGCAGGTTCGACTGGCAAGAGACCCAGTACTTC. The chain uses TRBV13 and TRBJ2-5; D remains unclear. Per the germline V gene, CDR1 is PRHDT and CDR2 is FYEKMQ (reference sequence). Trimming removed 6 bases from V and 2 bases from J, with 10 bases in between. The CDR3 is made up of 13 amino acids.

This chain links TRBV7-9 with TRBJ2-2; D call uncertain. Looked up from germline, CDR1 is SEHNR and CDR2 is FQNEAQ (reference sequence). Trimming removed 6 bases from V and 1 base from J, with 15 bases in between. The CDR3 has 16 amino acids. The CDR3: CASSPPVLLNTGELFF. CDR3 coding DNA: TGTGCCAGCAGTCCCCCGGTTTTATTGAACACCGGGGAGCTGTTTTTT. Based on the CDR3 plus reference TRBV7-9 and TRBJ2-2, the full variable domain is DTGVSQNPRHKITKRGQNVTFRCDPISEHNRLYWYRQTLGQGPEFLTYFQNEAQLEKSRLLSDRFSAERPKGSFSTLEIQRTEQGDSAMYLCASSPPVLLNTGELFFGEGSRLTVL.

Many counts were recorded for this clonotype. CDR3 sequence reads: CASSQDGNTEAFF. CDR3 in DNA: TGCGCCAGCAGCCAGGACGGTAACACTGAAGCTTTCTTT. This chain links TRBV5-1 with TRBJ1-1; D uncertain. The CDR3 has 13 amino acids. The germline V and J ends were trimmed by 4 bases and 2 bases, with 9 bases remaining between them. In germline, CDR1 is SGHRS, CDR2 YFSETQ.

This clonotype has more than one count but fewer than ten. This rearrangement joins TRBV29-1 to TRBJ1-2, with TRBD1 as a possible D gene (6 bases). Trimming took off 2 bases at V and 8 bases at J, with 9 bases between the two ends. Germline loops: CDR1 SQVTM, CDR2 ANQGSEA. This CDR3 is built from 11 residues. The CDR3: CSVEKGEGYTF. In nucleotides, the CDR3 is TGCAGCGTTGAAAAGGGGGAAGGCTACACCTTC.

This rearrangement joins TRBV20-1 to TRBJ1-1; possible D gene TRBD1, 5 bases. Germline values: CDR1 DFQATT, CDR2 SNEGSKA (reference sequence). CDR3 length: 13 amino acids. The V and J ends lost 6 bases and 4 bases respectively, with 15 bases between them. CDR3 protein: CSASRELRTEAFF. The DNA for the CDR3 is TGCAGTGCCAGCAGGGAGCTACGCACTGAAGCTTTCTTT.

This clonotype was seen a handful of times. The J gene is TRBJ2-1, the V gene TRBV12-3 or TRBV12-4, with D perhaps TRBD2 (5 bases). Trimming shortened V by 2 bases and J by 4 bases, and 12 bases separated the two germline ends. This CDR3 is 15 amino acids long. CDR3 nucleotides: TGTGCCAGCAGTTTATATCCGGGGAGTTACAATGAGCAGTTCTTC. This sequence encodes CASSLYPGSYNEQFF.

The rearrangement joins TRBV12-5 to TRBJ1-3; 8 bases line up with TRBD1. The CDR3 has 15 residues. V lost 6 bases and J lost 0; bases outside the gene matches: 4. The germline gives CDR1 LGHNT, CDR2 FRNRAP. In DNA form, the CDR3 reads TGTGCTAGTGGGACAGGGGACCCCTCTGGAAACACCATATATTTT. This codes for CASGTGDPSGNTIYF.

The chain is built from TRBV20-1 and TRBJ2-1; no clear D. The CDR3 has 13 residues. Germline V gene lookup returns CDR1 DFQATT and CDR2 SNEGSKA (reference sequence). Trimming left V 7 bases short and J 8 bases short, with 18 bases between. As DNA, the CDR3 is TGCAGTGAGATCCCTGGTAGCTCTCATGAGCAGTTCTTC. Protein product: CSEIPGSSHEQFF.

The chain carries TRBV2 and TRBJ2-3, with TRBD2 identical over 11 bases. V shed 5 bases and J 5 bases; nucleotides not matched to a gene: 6. The CDR3 extends over 15 amino acids. Germline V lookup: CDR1 SNHLY, CDR2 FYNNEI. CDR3 in DNA: TGTGCCAGCAGTCTTAGCGGGAGGGCCCAAGATACGCAGTATTTT. As protein: CASSLSGRAQDTQYF.

The genes are TRBV7-3 and TRBJ2-3, with D tentatively TRBD1 or TRBD2 (6 bases each). The V gene lost 7 bases and the J gene lost 5 bases, with 13 bases spanning the gap. There are 13 residues in the CDR3. Germline V gene sequence: CDR1 SGHTA, CDR2 FQGTGA. CDR3 sequence: CASTKGGLDTQYF. In DNA form, the CDR3 reads TGTGCCAGCACCAAGGGGGGCTTAGATACGCAGTATTTT.

The genes are TRBV9 and TRBJ2-5, with no clear D. This CDR3 has 14 amino acids. Looked up from germline, CDR1 is SGDLS and CDR2 is YYNGEE. Trimming cost V 2 bases and J 4 bases, with 12 bases left between them. DNA for the CDR3: TGTGCCAGCAGCGTCAGTTTGACGACAGAGACCCAGTACTTC. This translates into CASSVSLTTETQYF.

This clonotype was detected ten times or more. The V call is TRBV7-2, the J call TRBJ2-7, with D possibly called TRBD1 or TRBD2 (6 bases each). V lost 6 bases and J lost 5, with 17 bases in between. The CDR3 covers 14 residues. Germline lookup yields CDR1 SGHTA and CDR2 FQGNSA. The CDR3 DNA reads as TGTGCCAGCAGATTCCGGGGGCTTGGTGACGAGCAGTACTTC. It yields the protein CASRFRGLGDEQYF.

A few counts support this clonotype. The V gene is TRBV7-2, the J gene TRBJ1-5; D is possibly TRBD1 (5 bases). V was clipped by 3 bases and J by 2 bases, with 8 bases between them. This CDR3 region has 14 residues. CDR1 SGHTA and CDR2 FQGNSA come from the germline V gene. The CDR3 nucleotides read TGTGCCAGCAGCTTCCCGGGGGGCAATCAGCCCCAGCATTTT. As protein: CASSFPGGNQPQHF.

This clonotype was observed a few times. This chain joins TRBV7-6 and TRBJ1-1; possibly TRBD1 for D (6 bases). The CDR3 totals 15 residues. Germline V lookup: CDR1 SGHVS, CDR2 FNYEAQ. Trimming cost V 5 bases and J 0 bases, with 13 bases left between them. In nucleotides, the CDR3 is TGTGCCAGCAGCCCCAGCAGGGACATGAACACTGAAGCTTTCTTT. It is translated as CASSPSRDMNTEAFF.

The V call is TRBV4-1, the J call TRBJ1-2, with TRBD1 as a possible D gene (6 bases). The CDR3 length is 18 residues. Trimming took 0 bases from V and 0 from J, leaving 17 bases between them. Germline loops: CDR1 MGHRA, CDR2 YSYEKL. CDR3 nucleotides: TGCGCCAGCAGCCAAGATCCGGGCGCGGACAGCCCTAACTATGGCTACACCTTC. Translated, it gives CASSQDPGADSPNYGYTF.

The chain uses TRBV24-1 and TRBJ1-5, with 7 bases aligning to TRBD1. Per the germline V gene, CDR1 is KGHDR and CDR2 is SFDVKD. V lost 4 bases and J lost 5; bases outside the gene matches: 7. The length of the CDR3 is 15 residues. The CDR3 nucleotides read TGTGCCACCAGTGACAACAGGGGTCCCGATCAGCCCCAGCATTTT. This sequence encodes CATSDNRGPDQPQHF.